This is a list of T cell receptor beta chains from one sample in a study of siplizumab effects on memory and regulatory T cells. Some clones are missing from TCRdb's copy, which holds only in-frame ones; the method was immunoSEQ multiplex PCR. The table has 50,000 to 60,000 clones, approximately 84% seen once. The sample taken for sequencing was naive CD8+ T cells sorted from blood. These receptors were obtained from a human donor in good health. The CDR3 runs from the conserved cysteine through the conserved F or W. The D gene is left open where the match is weak. The listing skips clone size in some rows; elsewhere it reads once, few, many or a size class.

d_call: NA
clone_size: NA
v_call: TRBV27
j_call: TRBJ2-1
cdr3_nt: TGTGCCAGCAGTTTATTCAATGAGCAGTTCTTC
cdr3_aa: CASSLFNEQFF

d_call: NA
clone_size: NA
v_call: TRBV10-3
j_call: TRBJ2-7
cdr3_nt: TGTGCCATCAGTGAGGGGATTATCTACGAGCAGTACTTC
cdr3_aa: CAISEGIIYEQYF

d_call: TRBD1
clone_size: once
v_call: TRBV7-9
j_call: TRBJ2-7
cdr3_nt: TGTGCCAGCAGTTCAAACAGGGGGCCCTACGAGCAGTACTTC
cdr3_aa: CASSSNRGPYEQYF

d_call: NA
clone_size: NA
v_call: TRBV19
j_call: TRBJ1-4
cdr3_nt: TGTGCCAGTAGTCTACAGGGATTGCATGAAAAACTGTTTTTT
cdr3_aa: CASSLQGLHEKLFF

d_call: TRBD1
clone_size: NA
v_call: TRBV2
j_call: TRBJ2-7
cdr3_nt: TGTGCCAGCTTCGGGACAGGTTTTCGCGAGCAGTACTTC
cdr3_aa: CASFGTGFREQYF

d_call: NA
clone_size: NA
v_call: TRBV6-5
j_call: TRBJ2-4
cdr3_nt: TGTGCCAGCAGTTACGCGGACATTCAGTACTTC
cdr3_aa: CASSYADIQYF

d_call: NA
clone_size: NA
v_call: TRBV27
j_call: TRBJ2-2
cdr3_nt: TGTGCCAGCAAGAGTCAAGCCGGGGCCGGGGAGCTGTTTTTT
cdr3_aa: CASKSQAGAGELFF

d_call: TRBD1
clone_size: once
v_call: TRBV5-8
j_call: TRBJ1-5
cdr3_nt: TGTGCCAGTGGCCTAACAGGGGGAAATTTCAATCAGCCCCAGCATTTT
cdr3_aa: CASGLTGGNFNQPQHF

d_call: NA
clone_size: NA
v_call: TRBV30
j_call: TRBJ2-4
cdr3_nt: TGTGCCTGGAGTGTACCGGAGGGCAGGGGGAGGTACATTCAGTACTTC
cdr3_aa: CAWSVPEGRGRYIQYF

d_call: TRBD2
clone_size: NA
v_call: TRBV30
j_call: TRBJ2-1
cdr3_nt: TGTGCCTGGACCCCTGTGGCGGGAGCACGCCAAACGAATGAGCAGTTCTTC
cdr3_aa: CAWTPVAGARQTNEQFF

d_call: TRBD2
clone_size: NA
v_call: TRBV6-1
j_call: TRBJ2-7
cdr3_nt: TGTGCCAGCAGTGCCCAACCTCTAGCGGACTACGAGCAGTACTTC
cdr3_aa: CASSAQPLADYEQYF

d_call: TRBD1
clone_size: NA
v_call: TRBV6-1
j_call: TRBJ2-7
cdr3_nt: TGTGCCAGCAGCGACAGGGGCTACTACGAGCAGTACTTC
cdr3_aa: CASSDRGYYEQYF

d_call: NA
clone_size: NA
v_call: TRBV25-1
j_call: TRBJ1-1
cdr3_nt: TGTGCCAGCAGTGTGGCCGCCGGCACTGAAGCTTTCTTT
cdr3_aa: CASSVAAGTEAFF

d_call: TRBD2
clone_size: once
v_call: TRBV5-1
j_call: TRBJ2-1
cdr3_nt: TGCGCCAGCAGCTTAGACCTCAGCGGGAGGGTAAATGAGCAGTTCTTC
cdr3_aa: CASSLDLSGRVNEQFF

d_call: NA
clone_size: NA
v_call: TRBV9
j_call: TRBJ2-7
cdr3_nt: TGTGCCAGCAGCCCTGTGCGGTACGAGCAGTACTTC
cdr3_aa: CASSPVRYEQYF

d_call: NA
clone_size: few
v_call: TRBV9
j_call: TRBJ2-7
cdr3_nt: TGTGCCAGCAGCGGGATATACGGGCCATACGAGCAGTACTTC
cdr3_aa: CASSGIYGPYEQYF

d_call: NA
clone_size: NA
v_call: TRBV6-6
j_call: TRBJ1-6
cdr3_nt: TGTGCCAGCACTGCAGGGCAGGGTTCACCCCTCCACTTT
cdr3_aa: CASTAGQGSPLHF

d_call: NA
clone_size: NA
v_call: TRBV19
j_call: TRBJ2-2
cdr3_nt: TGTGCCAGTAGTATCTCGGGGTATGGCACCGGGGAGCTGTTTTTT
cdr3_aa: CASSISGYGTGELFF

d_call: NA
clone_size: NA
v_call: TRBV6-1
j_call: TRBJ1-1
cdr3_nt: TGTGCCAGCAGTGAACCCCCTGGGGGCAGCTTGAACACTGAAGCTTTCTTT
cdr3_aa: CASSEPPGGSLNTEAFF

d_call: TRBD1
clone_size: NA
v_call: TRBV4-1
j_call: TRBJ1-1
cdr3_nt: TGCGCCAGCAGCCAGGGACAGGGGAACACTGAAGCTTTCTTT
cdr3_aa: CASSQGQGNTEAFF

d_call: NA
clone_size: NA
v_call: TRBV30
j_call: TRBJ2-7
cdr3_nt: TGTGCCTGGTCGACCGGGGCCTACGAGCAGTACTTC
cdr3_aa: CAWSTGAYEQYF

d_call: TRBD1
clone_size: NA
v_call: TRBV5-4
j_call: TRBJ2-7
cdr3_nt: TGTGCCAGCAGCTTGGAGGGGACAGGGGGCCCCTATGAGCAGTACTTC
cdr3_aa: CASSLEGTGGPYEQYF

d_call: NA
clone_size: NA
v_call: TRBV30
j_call: TRBJ2-7
cdr3_nt: TGTGCCTGGAACAGGGCCGCCTCCTACGAGCAGTACTTC
cdr3_aa: CAWNRAASYEQYF

d_call: NA
clone_size: NA
v_call: TRBV6-5
j_call: TRBJ2-5
cdr3_nt: TGTGCCAGCAGTTACTTACAGGAAGAGACCCAGTACTTC
cdr3_aa: CASSYLQEETQYF

d_call: NA
clone_size: NA
v_call: TRBV6-1
j_call: TRBJ2-5
cdr3_nt: TGTGCCAGCAGTACCTTCTCTCTCGCGGGGGAGACCCAGTACTTC
cdr3_aa: CASSTFSLAGETQYF

d_call: TRBD2
clone_size: NA
v_call: TRBV5-6
j_call: TRBJ2-3
cdr3_nt: TGTGCCAGCAGCCAGGGACGGCGGGGGGCCACAGATACGCAGTATTTT
cdr3_aa: CASSQGRRGATDTQYF

d_call: TRBD2
clone_size: NA
v_call: TRBV5-1
j_call: TRBJ2-5
cdr3_nt: TGCGCCAGCAGCTTGGATGGCGGGAGTAGTGAGACCCAGTACTTC
cdr3_aa: CASSLDGGSSETQYF

d_call: TRBD1
clone_size: NA
v_call: TRBV6-6
j_call: TRBJ1-1
cdr3_nt: TGTGCCAGCAGTGACAGGGGTAGTACTGAAGCTTTCTTT
cdr3_aa: CASSDRGSTEAFF

d_call: NA
clone_size: NA
v_call: TRBV7-9
j_call: TRBJ2-7
cdr3_nt: TGTGCCAGCAGCTTTCCGGGGGCCACCTACGAGCAGTACTTC
cdr3_aa: CASSFPGATYEQYF

d_call: TRBD1
clone_size: NA
v_call: TRBV7-6
j_call: TRBJ1-1
cdr3_nt: TGTGCCAGCAGCTTAGAGGCAGGGGGCTGGAACACTGAAGCTTTCTTT
cdr3_aa: CASSLEAGGWNTEAFF

d_call: TRBD1
clone_size: NA
v_call: TRBV6-5
j_call: TRBJ1-2
cdr3_nt: TGTGCCAGCAGTTACTCGATCCCACAGGGGGAAGATGGCTACACCTTC
cdr3_aa: CASSYSIPQGEDGYTF

d_call: NA
clone_size: NA
v_call: TRBV4-1
j_call: TRBJ1-1
cdr3_nt: TGCGCCAGCAGCCAAGTTGGCTTGAACACTGAAGCTTTCTTT
cdr3_aa: CASSQVGLNTEAFF

d_call: NA
clone_size: NA
v_call: TRBV27
j_call: TRBJ1-1
cdr3_nt: TGTGCCAGCCGCTGGGGGGGAGATGGCACTGAAGCTTTCTTT
cdr3_aa: CASRWGGDGTEAFF

d_call: TRBD1
clone_size: once
v_call: TRBV27
j_call: TRBJ2-7
cdr3_nt: TGTGCCAGCAGTCCATGGACAGGAGCCTACGAGCAGTACTTC
cdr3_aa: CASSPWTGAYEQYF

d_call: TRBD2
clone_size: NA
v_call: TRBV10-3
j_call: TRBJ2-7
cdr3_nt: TGTGCCATCAAGCGGGAGAGCTCCTACGAGCAGTACTTC
cdr3_aa: CAIKRESSYEQYF

d_call: TRBD2
clone_size: NA
v_call: TRBV7-6
j_call: TRBJ2-3
cdr3_nt: TGTGCCAGCGCAAAGTTAGCGGGGGTTAGCACAGATACGCAGTATTTT
cdr3_aa: CASAKLAGVSTDTQYF

d_call: NA
clone_size: NA
v_call: TRBV19
j_call: TRBJ1-1
cdr3_nt: TGTGCCAGTAGTATATCAGCTAACACTGAAGCTTTCTTT
cdr3_aa: CASSISANTEAFF

d_call: NA
clone_size: NA
v_call: TRBV19
j_call: TRBJ1-5
cdr3_nt: TGTGCCAGTAGACCGGGAGCTTATAGCAATCAGCCCCAGCATTTT
cdr3_aa: CASRPGAYSNQPQHF

d_call: NA
clone_size: NA
v_call: TRBV4-1
j_call: TRBJ2-1
cdr3_nt: TGCGCCAGCAGCCCCGGGGGAGGACTACGGTCGCCCAATGAGCAGTTCTTC
cdr3_aa: CASSPGGGLRSPNEQFF

d_call: TRBD1
clone_size: NA
v_call: TRBV4-1
j_call: TRBJ2-7
cdr3_nt: TGCGCCAGCAGCCAGGGGGGACAGGGGGCCGCCTACGAGCAGTACTTC
cdr3_aa: CASSQGGQGAAYEQYF

d_call: NA
clone_size: NA
v_call: TRBV7-6
j_call: TRBJ2-2
cdr3_nt: TGTGCCAGCAGCCAGGTGGTACCCGGGGAGCTGTTTTTT
cdr3_aa: CASSQVVPGELFF

d_call: NA
clone_size: NA
v_call: TRBV7-2
j_call: TRBJ1-3
cdr3_nt: TGTGCCAGCAGCTCCGGGGCAAGCTCTGGAAACACCATATATTTT
cdr3_aa: CASSSGASSGNTIYF

d_call: NA
clone_size: NA
v_call: TRBV6-5
j_call: TRBJ1-3
cdr3_nt: TGTGCCAGCAGTTACTTTCCGGGACCTGGAAACACCATATATTTT
cdr3_aa: CASSYFPGPGNTIYF

d_call: NA
clone_size: NA
v_call: TRBV19
j_call: TRBJ1-1
cdr3_nt: TGTGCCAGTAGTATTATTAAGCAGAACACTGAAGCTTTCTTT
cdr3_aa: CASSIIKQNTEAFF

d_call: TRBD1
clone_size: NA
v_call: TRBV5-1
j_call: TRBJ2-7
cdr3_nt: TGCGCCAGCAGCTTTACAGGGGACGAGCAGTACTTC
cdr3_aa: CASSFTGDEQYF

d_call: NA
clone_size: NA
v_call: TRBV19
j_call: TRBJ1-2
cdr3_nt: TGTGCCAGTAGTCTGGGATCCGATGGCTACACCTTC
cdr3_aa: CASSLGSDGYTF

d_call: NA
clone_size: NA
v_call: TRBV5-6
j_call: TRBJ2-1
cdr3_nt: TGTGCCAGCAGCTTTTACTTCAATGAGCAGTTCTTC
cdr3_aa: CASSFYFNEQFF

d_call: NA
clone_size: NA
v_call: TRBV19
j_call: TRBJ1-6
cdr3_nt: TGTGCCAGTAGTCCGCGAGGCCAAATGAATAGTTCACCCCTCCACTTT
cdr3_aa: CASSPRGQMNSSPLHF

d_call: NA
clone_size: NA
v_call: TRBV29-1
j_call: TRBJ1-5
cdr3_nt: TGCAGCGGCTTTACAGGAGGCAATCAGCCCCAGCATTTT
cdr3_aa: CSGFTGGNQPQHF

d_call: NA
clone_size: NA
v_call: TRBV27
j_call: TRBJ2-1
cdr3_nt: TGTGCCAGCAGCAATAGCCCCTACAATGAGCAGTTCTTC
cdr3_aa: CASSNSPYNEQFF

d_call: NA
clone_size: once
v_call: TRBV12-5
j_call: TRBJ1-1
cdr3_nt: TGTGCTAGTGGTCCCGGTGTCACTAGGCGGACTGAAGCTTTCTTT
cdr3_aa: CASGPGVTRRTEAFF

d_call: TRBD2
clone_size: NA
v_call: TRBV15
j_call: TRBJ2-7
cdr3_nt: TGTGCCACCAGCGCCTCACCGGGACTAGCGTTCGAGCAGTACTTC
cdr3_aa: CATSASPGLAFEQYF

d_call: NA
clone_size: NA
v_call: TRBV4-1
j_call: TRBJ2-2
cdr3_nt: TGCGCCAGCAGCCAAGATCAGGGAATCGGGGAGCTGTTTTTT
cdr3_aa: CASSQDQGIGELFF

d_call: NA
clone_size: once
v_call: TRBV28
j_call: TRBJ2-1
cdr3_nt: TGTGCCAGCAGTTCGCCGGCTTATGAGCAGTTCTTC
cdr3_aa: CASSSPAYEQFF